This TCR beta chain was observed in a study of cytomegalovirus exposure and HLA in healthy donors. Germline V CDR1 and CDR2: SGDLS, YYNGEE. Trimming pared 2 bases from V and 6 bases from J, leaving 9 bases between. CDR3 length equals 13 residues. The PCR made use of 60 Vbeta and 13 Jbeta primers. Method: immunoSEQ multiplex PCR; TCRdb's copy keeps in-frame clones and lacks some. This repertoire shows over 80,000 clones, approximately 85% found once; its top ten account for roughly 5.1%. Findings and limits, study-wide: A later analysis found most CMV-associated TCR beta chains apparently HLA-restricted.

About this clone itself: As yet, its antigen is unknown.

The chain is built from TRBV9 and TRBJ2-1; a possible D gene is TRBD1 (5 bases). The sample was PBMCs. This TCR came from a middle-aged man in good health and CMV-seropositive. In DNA form, the CDR3 reads TGTGCCAGCAGCGTCGGTAGGGGCAATGAGCAGTTCTTC. This codes for CASSVGRGNEQFF.